The source of this T cell receptor (beta chain) is a study of blood T cell repertoires in COVID-19. Study background: Samples representing acute and convalescent COVID-19 were sourced from the United States, Italy and Spain. Sources were T cells, B-cell-depleted T cells, or PBMCs; the material itself was cDNA or gDNA.

The CDR3 is made up of 13 amino acids. Looked up from germline, CDR1 is MGHRA and CDR2 is YSYEKL. The V end lost 5 bases, the J end lost 5 bases, and 10 bases lay between the germline ends. Seattle cases were enrolled at active infection and followed longitudinally. Per the original methods: Estimation of nucleated cell counts was performed using reference gene primer amplification. The repertoire was sequenced with immunoSEQ multiplex PCR; TCRdb's copy has only in-frame clones and lacks some. V and J calls and clone size are copied from that table; D and trimming were computed from the DNA. The sample carries roughly 200,000 clones, less than 85% recorded once.

This chain connects TRBV4-1 to TRBJ1-5; no reliable D call. The receptor was isolated from a woman older than 75 with COVID-19, enrolled during active disease. Sequences were obtained from peripheral blood. The CDR3 region is CASSLEVDQPQHF. CDR3 in DNA: TGCGCCAGCAGCTTAGAGGTGGATCAGCCCCAGCATTTT.